The sequence of this TCR beta chain was determined in a study of blood T cell repertoires in COVID-19. Study overall: There were acute and convalescent COVID-19 samples, and they came from the United States, Italy and Spain. Sources were T cells, B-cell-depleted T cells, or PBMCs; the material itself was cDNA or gDNA.

Under the authors' procedure: Reference gene primer amplification gave nucleated cell count estimates. Sequenced by immunoSEQ multiplex PCR; TCRdb stores in-frame clones only, minus some. D and trimming were read from the DNA, whereas the V and J calls and clone size are those reported in that table. The sample records about 170,000 clones, about nine tenths being singletons. Germline CDR1 and CDR2: KGHSH and LQKENI. V lost 3 bases to trimming and J lost 5 bases; unmatched junction nucleotides: 3. The CDR3 length is 14 residues. The gene calls are TRBV18 and TRBJ1-5; TRBD1 aligns across 8 bases. The TCR sequence derives from a man between 65 and 85 years old with acute or convalescent COVID-19. Sequenced material: peripheral blood. The chain's CDR3 is CASSPVQGDQPQHF. CDR3 bases: TGTGCCAGCTCACCTGTACAGGGGGATCAGCCCCAGCATTTT. The full variable domain, in which reference TRBV18 and TRBJ1-5 provide the parts outside the CDR3, is NAGVMQNPRHLVRRRGQEARLRCSPMKGHSHVYWYRQLPEEGLKFMVYLQKENIIDESGMPKERFSAEFPKEGPSILRIQQVVRGDSAAYFCASSPVQGDQPQHFGDGTRLSIL.